These 23 T cell receptor beta chains originate from one sample sequenced in a study of shared clonotypes between healthy human individuals. The method was immunoSEQ multiplex PCR; TCRdb's version includes in-frame clones alone and lacks a portion of them. The sample lists some 1.4 million clones, around 97% occurring once. The sequencing sample was made of naive CD4+ T cells sorted from blood. Subset indicated: CD45RA+ positively selected. Receptors were obtained from a man aged 25-45 years in good health.

This chain uses TRBV28 with TRBJ2-2, with D possibly being TRBD2 (6 bases). The V gene's germline CDR1 is MDHEN and CDR2 SYDVKM. V lost 3 bases to trimming and J lost 13 bases, with 9 bases between them. The CDR3 sequence is 11 residues long. The CDR3: CASSFKGGLFF. The CDR3 nucleotides read TGTGCCAGCAGTTTTAAGGGAGGGCTGTTTTTT.

The chain joins TRBV27 to TRBJ2-1; 14 bases are a match to TRBD2. V lost 3 bases to trimming and J lost 9 bases; unmatched junction nucleotides: 10. The CDR3 length is 17 residues. The germline CDR1 and CDR2 sequences are MNHEY and SMNVEV (reference sequence). DNA of the CDR3: TGTGCCAGCAGTTTCCTGCGACTAGCGGGAGGGCCTAGTGAGCAGTTCTTC. It yields the protein CASSFLRLAGGPSEQFF.

This chain uses TRBV15 with TRBJ2-1; D gene ambiguous. Germline lookup yields CDR1 LNHNV and CDR2 YYDKDF (reference sequence). This CDR3 has 15 residues. V gave up 4 bases and J gave up 5 bases, with 15 bases separating them. Here the CDR3 DNA reads TGTGCCACCAGCACCAGGACGTTCCAGGACAATGAGCAGTTCTTC. Amino acid sequence: CATSTRTFQDNEQFF. Together with reference TRBV15 and TRBJ2-1, the CDR3 gives the full variable domain: DAMVIQNPRYQVTQFGKPVTLSCSQTLNHNVMYWYQQKSSQAPKLLFHYYDKDFNNEADTPDNFQSRRPNTSFCFLDIRSPGLGDTAMYLCATSTRTFQDNEQFFGPGTRLTVL.

This rearrangement joins TRBV30 to TRBJ1-5; D not resolved. CDR3 length: 16 amino acids. Trimming took 2 bases from V and 5 from J, leaving 19 bases between them. Germline V gene data show CDR1 as GTSNPN and CDR2 as SVGIG (reference sequence). CDR3 nucleotides: TGTGCCTGGAGTCCACGGCCTCAATCCGGGGATCAGCCCCAGCATTTT. As protein: CAWSPRPQSGDQPQHF.

The chain links TRBV2 to TRBJ1-5, with D perhaps TRBD1 (5 bases). CDR3 size: 14 residues. The V end was cut by 5 bases, the J end by 5 bases, with 13 bases between. CDR1 is SNHLY, CDR2 FYNNEI, per germline. DNA for the CDR3: TGTGCCAGCAGTTCTAAAGGGGAGGATCAGCCCCAGCATTTT. It translates to CASSSKGEDQPQHF.

This sequence joins TRBV6-6 and TRBJ2-7; the D is unclear. Germline-derived CDR1 and CDR2 are MNHNY and SVGAGI (reference sequence). The CDR3 spans 14 residues. Trimming left V 4 bases short and J 0 bases short, with 10 bases between. CDR3 DNA sequence: TGTGCCAGCAGTTCAAGATACGGCTCCTACGAGCAGTACTTC. Protein sequence: CASSSRYGSYEQYF.

The chain joins TRBV30 to TRBJ1-1; a possible D gene is TRBD1 (6 bases). This CDR3 is built from 16 residues. CDR1 is GTSNPN and CDR2 is SVGIG in the germline V gene (reference sequence). Deletions cut 0 bases from V and 4 bases from J, with 18 bases between. For the CDR3, the DNA is TGTGCCTGGAGTGTACCGACAGGCCCCGGCACCACTGAAGCTTTCTTT. Its translation: CAWSVPTGPGTTEAFF.

Remarks on this clone: This CDR3 is also generated by other DNA sequences in the sample. This chain connects TRBV5-1 to TRBJ2-7; TRBD1 might be the D (6 bases). The CDR3 totals 15 residues. V lost 0 bases and J 2 bases, leaving 12 bases between the germline ends. The V gene's germline CDR1 is SGHRS and CDR2 YFSETQ. Here the CDR3 reads CASSLAPGETYEQYF. The DNA of the CDR3 is TGCGCCAGCAGCTTGGCTCCAGGGGAGACCTACGAGCAGTACTTC.

This clone appeared a single time. The chain has TRBV9 and TRBJ2-2, with 7 bases identical to TRBD2. This CDR3 region has 14 residues. Germline V gene data show CDR1 as SGDLS and CDR2 as YYNGEE. Trimming took 7 bases from V and 4 from J; bases not matched to a gene: 7. CDR3 DNA sequence: TGTGCCAGCGAAGGGAGGGCCCTCACCGGGGAGCTGTTTTTT. Protein product: CASEGRALTGELFF.

The J gene is TRBJ1-2, the V gene TRBV6-5, with TRBD1 matching over 8 bases. CDR3 length: 13 amino acids. Germline trimming cut 5 bases from V and 4 bases from J; bases unmatched to any gene: 3. Germline CDR1 and CDR2: MNHEY and SVGAGI. DNA of the CDR3: TGTGCCAGCAGTCTGGGACAGGCCTATGGCTACACCTTC. Amino acid sequence: CASSLGQAYGYTF.

Comments on this clone: The same CDR3 arises from other DNA sequences in this sample as well. The DNA of the CDR3 is TGTGCCAGCAGCTTAGAATTCTACGAGCAGTACTTC. Its translation is CASSLEFYEQYF. The chain carries TRBV11-2 and TRBJ2-7, with D unresolved. V shed 0 bases and J shed 3 bases, with 3 bases lying between them. This CDR3 region has 12 residues. The germline gives CDR1 SGHAT, CDR2 FQNNGV.

This CDR3 reads CASSFGQGRNEQFF. In nucleotides, the CDR3 is TGTGCCAGCAGCTTTGGGCAGGGGCGCAATGAGCAGTTCTTC. This chain joins TRBV7-9 and TRBJ2-1, with a tentative D call TRBD1 (6 bases). Looked up from germline, CDR1 is SEHNR and CDR2 is FQNEAQ (reference sequence). The CDR3 runs 14 residues. Deletions cut 3 bases from V and 6 bases from J, with 12 bases between.

The chain carries TRBV6-1 and TRBJ1-1, with TRBD1 matching over 9 bases. CDR1 and CDR2 (germline): MNHNS, SASEGT. CDR3 length: 14 amino acids. CDR3 sequence: CSGTGLSMNTEAFF. The CDR3 DNA follows: TGTTCCGGGACAGGGCTCTCCATGAACACTGAAGCTTTCTTT.

V gene TRBV7-9 combines with J gene TRBJ2-1; the match to TRBD2 covers 11 bases. The CDR3 is made up of 17 amino acids. J was trimmed by 8 bases and V by 1 base; bases with no gene match: 10. The germline gives CDR1 SEHNR, CDR2 FQNEAQ (reference sequence). CDR3 coding DNA: TGTGCCAGCAGCTTAGGGGGGTTAGCGGGAGGGCCCGATGAGCAGTTCTTC. This sequence encodes CASSLGGLAGGPDEQFF.

The rearrangement joins TRBV18 to TRBJ1-4, with 11 bases that match TRBD1. Germline lookup yields CDR1 KGHSH and CDR2 LQKENI. This CDR3 is 14 amino acids long. The V and J ends lost 6 bases and 4 bases, in that order; junction bases with no gene match: 1. Here the CDR3 DNA reads TGTGCCAGCTCGGGGACAGGGGGTAATGAAAAACTGTTTTTT. Protein sequence: CASSGTGGNEKLFF.

CDR3 sequence (DNA): TGTGCCAGCAGTTTAACGGGGGCCCTAACCGAGCAGTACTTC. This sequence encodes CASSLTGALTEQYF. The gene calls are TRBV27 and TRBJ2-7; D possibly uses TRBD1 or TRBD2 (6 bases each). This CDR3 contains 14 residues. V lost 2 bases, J lost 6 bases, and 14 bases lay in between. The germline V gene has CDR1 MNHEY and CDR2 SMNVEV (reference sequence).

This clone occurred once. Other DNA sequences in the same sample also yield this CDR3. The rearrangement joins TRBV19 to TRBJ1-1; D gene ambiguous. The V end was cut by 1 base, the J end by 0 bases, with 3 bases between. This CDR3 region has 13 residues. CDR1 LNHDA and CDR2 SQIVND come from the germline V gene (reference sequence). The CDR3 protein is CASSIGVNTEAFF. In DNA, the CDR3 is TGTGCCAGTAGTATAGGTGTGAACACTGAAGCTTTCTTT. The full variable domain, its missing parts supplied by reference TRBV19 and TRBJ1-1, is DGGITQSPKYLFRKEGQNVTLSCEQNLNHDAMYWYRQDPGQGLRLIYYSQIVNDFQKGDIAEGYSVSREKKESFPLTVTSAQKNPTAFYLCASSIGVNTEAFFGQGTRLTVV.

The chain combines TRBV9 with TRBJ2-2, with 8 bases aligning to TRBD2. V dropped 7 bases and J dropped 4; count of bases not matched to a gene: 6. Germline V gene sequence: CDR1 SGDLS, CDR2 YYNGEE. The CDR3 runs to 14 residues. The CDR3 loop reads CASAAGGPTGELFF. The CDR3, as DNA: TGTGCCAGCGCGGCGGGAGGACCCACCGGGGAGCTGTTTTTT.

The chain uses TRBV19 and TRBJ1-5, with D possibly being TRBD1 (5 bases). The V end was cut by 5 bases, the J end by 3 bases, with 14 bases between. The CDR3 covers 15 residues. The germline V gene encodes CDR1 LNHDA and CDR2 SQIVND (reference sequence). CDR3: CASSGTDAVNQPQHF. CDR3 DNA sequence: TGTGCCAGTAGTGGGACGGACGCTGTCAATCAGCCCCAGCATTTT.

V and J are TRBV14 and TRBJ2-7; no definite D call. Looked up from germline, CDR1 is SGHDN and CDR2 is FVKESK. Trimming left V 4 bases short and J 0 bases short, with 10 bases between. The CDR3 runs 14 residues. The CDR3 is CASSLGRDSYEQYF. For the CDR3, the DNA is TGTGCCAGCAGCCTCGGCAGAGACTCCTACGAGCAGTACTTC.

V gene TRBV2 combines with J gene TRBJ2-3, with 7 bases lining up with TRBD2. V shed 6 bases and J 0 bases; nucleotides not matched to a gene: 15. Germline assignment: CDR1 SNHLY and CDR2 FYNNEI. The CDR3 is made up of 18 amino acids. CDR3 loop: CASRGPSREGRSTDTQYF. CDR3 nucleotide sequence: TGTGCCAGCAGAGGACCTTCGAGGGAGGGCCGGAGCACAGATACGCAGTATTTT.

The chain combines TRBV4-3 with TRBJ2-3, with 9 nucleotides matching TRBD2. Trimming at V came to 1 base and at J to 3 bases, leaving 8 bases not matched to a gene. CDR3 length: 17 amino acids. Germline CDR1 and CDR2: LGHNA and YSLEER. As DNA, the CDR3 is TGCGCCAGCAGCCAAGGATTGACTAGCGGAGGAACAGATACGCAGTATTTT. Its translation is CASSQGLTSGGTDTQYF.

Concerning this clone itself: Mismatch with germline at one junction end may stem from a read error. The J gene is TRBJ1-5, the V gene TRBV27; 8 bases align to TRBD1. Germline CDR1 reads MNHEY; CDR2 reads SMNVEV (reference sequence). There are 15 residues in the CDR3. CDR3 residues: CASRPTGGSSQPQHF. The CDR3 nucleotides are TGTGCCAGCAGGCCTACAGGGGGTAGCAGTCAGCCCCAGCATTTT.